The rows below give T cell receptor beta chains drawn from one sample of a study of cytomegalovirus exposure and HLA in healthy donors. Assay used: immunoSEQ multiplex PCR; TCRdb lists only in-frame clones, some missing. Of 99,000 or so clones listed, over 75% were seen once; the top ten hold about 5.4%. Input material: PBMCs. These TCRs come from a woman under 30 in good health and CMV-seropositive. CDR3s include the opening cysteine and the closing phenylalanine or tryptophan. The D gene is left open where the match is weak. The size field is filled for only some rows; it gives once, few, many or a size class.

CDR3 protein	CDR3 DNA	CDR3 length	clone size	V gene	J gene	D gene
CASTLGGNEQYF	TGTGCGAGCACTTTAGGAGGAAACGAGCAGTACTTC	12	-	TRBV28	TRBJ2-7	-
CASRTGARTANQPQHF	TGTGCCAGCAGGACCGGCGCCAGGACTGCAAATCAGCCCCAGCATTTT	16	-	TRBV28	TRBJ1-5	-
CASRSRGTEAFF	TGTGCCAGCAGATCCAGAGGGACTGAAGCTTTCTTT	12	once	TRBV5-6	TRBJ1-1	-
CASRLAEGAYNEQFF	TGCGCCAGCCGACTAGCGGAAGGGGCCTACAATGAGCAGTTCTTC	15	-	TRBV10-2	TRBJ2-1	TRBD2
CAIGATQLNTEAFF	TGTGCCATCGGGGCCACACAGTTGAACACTGAAGCTTTCTTT	14	few	TRBV10-3	TRBJ1-1	-
CATGTASYEQYF	TGTGCCACCGGGACAGCTTCCTACGAGCAGTACTTC	12	-	TRBV28	TRBJ2-7	TRBD1
CASRVEVGAVRTTEAFF	TGTGCCAGCAGGGTTGAGGTGGGGGCCGTGCGGACCACTGAAGCTTTCTTT	17	-	TRBV5-5	TRBJ1-1	-
CSVEGGQAPYEQYF	TGCAGCGTTGAAGGGGGGCAGGCCCCCTACGAGCAGTACTTC	14	few	TRBV29-1	TRBJ2-7	-
CAWNEGQGGAFF	TGTGCCTGGAATGAGGGACAGGGCGGCGCTTTCTTT	12	-	TRBV30	TRBJ1-1	TRBD1
CASSFTGSGANVLTF	TGTGCCAGTAGTTTCACAGGGTCAGGGGCCAACGTCCTGACTTTC	15	-	TRBV19	TRBJ2-6	-
CASSVNLAVTDTQYF	TGTGCCAGCAGCGTAAATCTAGCGGTAACAGATACGCAGTATTTT	15	-	TRBV9	TRBJ2-3	TRBD2
CASSWPSLWGTNTEAFF	TGTGCCAGCAGTTGGCCATCGTTATGGGGCACGAACACTGAAGCTTTCTTT	17	-	TRBV28	TRBJ1-1	-
CASSLRTGNSPLHF	TGTGCCAGCAGTTTAAGGACGGGAAATTCACCCCTCCACTTT	14	few	TRBV28	TRBJ1-6	-
CASSDRVNTEAFF	TGCGCCAGCAGTGACAGGGTGAACACTGAAGCTTTCTTT	13	once	TRBV10-2	TRBJ1-1	-
CASFSLADTGELFF	TGTGCCAGCTTTTCGCTAGCGGACACCGGGGAGCTGTTTTTT	14	-	TRBV2	TRBJ2-2	TRBD2
CASSSTGNTDTQYF	TGCGCCAGCAGCTCTACAGGGAACACAGATACGCAGTATTTT	14	-	TRBV5-1	TRBJ2-3	-